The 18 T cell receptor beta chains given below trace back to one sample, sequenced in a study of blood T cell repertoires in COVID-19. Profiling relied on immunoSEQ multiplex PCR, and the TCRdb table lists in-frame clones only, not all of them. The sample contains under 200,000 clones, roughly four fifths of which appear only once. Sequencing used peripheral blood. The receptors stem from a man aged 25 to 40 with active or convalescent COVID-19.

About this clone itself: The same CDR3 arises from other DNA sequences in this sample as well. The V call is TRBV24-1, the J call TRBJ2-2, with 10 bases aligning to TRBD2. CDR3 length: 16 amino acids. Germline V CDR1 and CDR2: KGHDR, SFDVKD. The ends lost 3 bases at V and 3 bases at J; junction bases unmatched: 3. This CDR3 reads CATSDGLAGDTGELFF. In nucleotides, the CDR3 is TGTGCCACCAGTGATGGGCTAGCGGGAGACACCGGGGAGCTGTTTTTT.

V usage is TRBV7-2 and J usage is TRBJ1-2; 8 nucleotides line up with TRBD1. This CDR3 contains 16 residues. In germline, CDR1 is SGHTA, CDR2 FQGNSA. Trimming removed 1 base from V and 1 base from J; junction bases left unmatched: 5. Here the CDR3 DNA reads TGTGCCAGCAGCTTAGAGTTAGGACAGGGTAACTATGGCTACACCTTC. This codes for CASSLELGQGNYGYTF. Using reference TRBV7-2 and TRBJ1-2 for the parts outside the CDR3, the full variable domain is GAGVSQSPSNKVTEKGKDVELRCDPISGHTALYWYRQSLGQGLEFLIYFQGNSAPDKSGLPSDRFSAERTGGSVSTLTIQRTQQEDSAVYLCASSLELGQGNYGYTFGSGTRLTVV.

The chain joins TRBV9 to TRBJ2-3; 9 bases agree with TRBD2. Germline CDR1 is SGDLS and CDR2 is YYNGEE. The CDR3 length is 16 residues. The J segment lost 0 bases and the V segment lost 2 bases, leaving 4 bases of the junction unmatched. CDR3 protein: CASSVGAGGSTDTQYF. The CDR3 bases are TGTGCCAGCAGCGTGGGCGCGGGAGGGAGCACAGATACGCAGTATTTT.

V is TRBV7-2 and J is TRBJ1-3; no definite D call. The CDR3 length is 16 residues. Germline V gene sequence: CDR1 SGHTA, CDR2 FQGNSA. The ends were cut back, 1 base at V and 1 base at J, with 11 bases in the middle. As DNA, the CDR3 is TGTGCCAGCAGCTTAGAGGGAGGGAGTTCTGGAAACACCATATATTTT. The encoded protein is CASSLEGGSSGNTIYF.

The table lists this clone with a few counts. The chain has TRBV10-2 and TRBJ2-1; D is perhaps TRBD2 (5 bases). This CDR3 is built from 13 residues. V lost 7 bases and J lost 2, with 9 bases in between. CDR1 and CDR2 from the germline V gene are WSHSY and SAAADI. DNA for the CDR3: TGCGCCAGCATCAGCGGAACCTACAATGAGCAGTTCTTC. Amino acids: CASISGTYNEQFF.

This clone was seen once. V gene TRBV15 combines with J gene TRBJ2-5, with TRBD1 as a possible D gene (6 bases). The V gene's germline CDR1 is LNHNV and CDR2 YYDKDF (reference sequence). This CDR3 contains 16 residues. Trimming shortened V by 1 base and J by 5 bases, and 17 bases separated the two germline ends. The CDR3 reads CATSRGGLQGLETQYF. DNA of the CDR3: TGTGCCACCAGCAGAGGGGGGTTGCAGGGGTTGGAGACCCAGTACTTC.

CDR3 coding DNA: TGTGCCAGCAGCCCCGGACAGGGGGCCCATGGCTACACCTTC. As protein: CASSPGQGAHGYTF. The rearrangement links TRBV6-2 or TRBV6-3 to TRBJ1-2, with 11 bases that match TRBD1. CDR1 MNHEY and CDR2 SVGEGT come from the germline V gene. This CDR3 comprises 14 residues. J gave up 6 bases and V 6 bases, and 6 bases lay outside the gene matches.

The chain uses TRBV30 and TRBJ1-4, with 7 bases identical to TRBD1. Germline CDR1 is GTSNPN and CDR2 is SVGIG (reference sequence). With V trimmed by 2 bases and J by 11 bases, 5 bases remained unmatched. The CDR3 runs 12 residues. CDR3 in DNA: TGTGCCTGGAGTCCCCAGACAGGGAAACTGTTTTTT. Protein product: CAWSPQTGKLFF. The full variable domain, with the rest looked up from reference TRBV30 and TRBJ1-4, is SQTIHQWPATLVQPVGSPLSLECTVEGTSNPNLYWYRQAAGRGLQLLFYSVGIGQISSEVPQNLSASRPQDRQFILSSKKLLLSDSGFYLCAWSPQTGKLFFGSGTQLSVL.

CDR3 nucleotides: TGTGCCAGCAGAGGTGGAGGGCGGGGGCTTGTGTACGAGCAGTACTTC. Residues: CASRGGGRGLVYEQYF. The chain recombines TRBV27 with TRBJ2-7; possible D gene TRBD2, 7 bases. From germline, CDR1 is MNHEY and CDR2 SMNVEV (reference sequence). Between the trimmed V and J ends, which lost 6 bases and 4 bases, there was a span of 22 bases. The CDR3 spans 16 residues.

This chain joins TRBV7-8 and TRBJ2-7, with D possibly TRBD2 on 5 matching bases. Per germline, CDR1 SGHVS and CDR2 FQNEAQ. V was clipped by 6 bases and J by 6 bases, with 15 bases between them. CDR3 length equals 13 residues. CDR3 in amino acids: CASREVGAPEQYV. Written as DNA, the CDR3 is TGTGCCAGCAGGGAGGTGGGAGCGCCCGAGCAGTACGTC.

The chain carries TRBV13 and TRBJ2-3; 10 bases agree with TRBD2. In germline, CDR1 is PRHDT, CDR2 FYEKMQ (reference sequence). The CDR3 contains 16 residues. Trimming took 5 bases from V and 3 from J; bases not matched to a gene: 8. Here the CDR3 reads CASSGGSGRATDTQYF. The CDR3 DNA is TGTGCCAGCAGCGGGGGCAGCGGGAGGGCGACAGATACGCAGTATTTT.

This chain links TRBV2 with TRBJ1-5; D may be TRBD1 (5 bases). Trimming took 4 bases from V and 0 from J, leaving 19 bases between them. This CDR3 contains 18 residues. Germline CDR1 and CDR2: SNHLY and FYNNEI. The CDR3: CASSASRAWGDSNQPQHF. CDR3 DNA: TGTGCCAGCAGTGCCTCAAGGGCCTGGGGGGATAGCAATCAGCCCCAGCATTTT.

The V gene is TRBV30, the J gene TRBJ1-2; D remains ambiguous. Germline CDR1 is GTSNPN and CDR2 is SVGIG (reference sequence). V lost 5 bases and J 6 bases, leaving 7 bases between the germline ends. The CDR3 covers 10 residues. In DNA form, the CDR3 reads TGTGCCTGGGACACCCATGGCTACACCTTC. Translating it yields CAWDTHGYTF.

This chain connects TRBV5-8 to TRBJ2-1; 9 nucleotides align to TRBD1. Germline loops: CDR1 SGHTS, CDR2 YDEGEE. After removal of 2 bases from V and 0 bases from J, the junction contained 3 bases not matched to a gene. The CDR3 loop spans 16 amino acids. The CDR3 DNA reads TGTGCCAGCAGCTTTGACAGGGGGAGCTCCTACAATGAGCAGTTCTTC. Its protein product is CASSFDRGSSYNEQFF. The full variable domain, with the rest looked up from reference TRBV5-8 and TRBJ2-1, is EAGVTQSPTHLIKTRGQQATLRCSPISGHTSVYWYQQALGLGLQFLLWYDEGEERNRGNFPPRFSGRQFPNYSSELNVNALELEDSALYLCASSFDRGSSYNEQFFGPGTRLTVL.

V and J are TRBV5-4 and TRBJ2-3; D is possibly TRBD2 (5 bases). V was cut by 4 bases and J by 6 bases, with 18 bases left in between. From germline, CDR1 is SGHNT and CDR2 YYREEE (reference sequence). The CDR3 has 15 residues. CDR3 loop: CASSDRDLVRDTQYF. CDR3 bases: TGTGCCAGCAGCGACCGGGATCTCGTCAGGGATACGCAGTATTTT.

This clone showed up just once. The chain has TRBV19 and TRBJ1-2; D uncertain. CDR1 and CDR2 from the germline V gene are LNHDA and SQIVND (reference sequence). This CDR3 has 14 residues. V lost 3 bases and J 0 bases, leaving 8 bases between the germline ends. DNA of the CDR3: TGTGCCAGTAGTATGGCCGGGACTAACTATGGCTACACCTTC. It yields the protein CASSMAGTNYGYTF.

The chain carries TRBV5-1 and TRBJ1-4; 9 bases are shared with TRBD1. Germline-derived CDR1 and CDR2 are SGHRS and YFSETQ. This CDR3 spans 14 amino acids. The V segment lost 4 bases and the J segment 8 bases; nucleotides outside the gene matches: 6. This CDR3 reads CASSGTGSWEKLFF. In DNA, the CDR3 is TGCGCCAGCAGCGGGACAGGGTCTTGGGAAAAACTGTTTTTT.

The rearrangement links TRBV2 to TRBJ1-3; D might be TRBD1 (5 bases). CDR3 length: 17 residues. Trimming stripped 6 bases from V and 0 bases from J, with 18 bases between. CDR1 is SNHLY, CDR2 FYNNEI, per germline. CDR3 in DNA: TGTGCCAGCAGCGACAGAGTTAGCGGCATCTCTGGAAACACCATATATTTT. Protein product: CASSDRVSGISGNTIYF.